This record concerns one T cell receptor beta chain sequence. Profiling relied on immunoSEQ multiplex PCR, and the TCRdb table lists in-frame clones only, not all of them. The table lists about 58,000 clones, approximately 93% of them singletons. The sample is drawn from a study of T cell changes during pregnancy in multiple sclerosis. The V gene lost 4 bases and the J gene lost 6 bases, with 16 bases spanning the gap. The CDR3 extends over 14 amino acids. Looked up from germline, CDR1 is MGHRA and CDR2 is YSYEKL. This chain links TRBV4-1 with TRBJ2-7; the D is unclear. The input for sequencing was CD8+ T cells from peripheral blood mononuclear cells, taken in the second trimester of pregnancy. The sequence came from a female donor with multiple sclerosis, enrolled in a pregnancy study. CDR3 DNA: TGCGCCAGCAGCCCACAAGGAGTCATGGGCGAGCAGTACTTC. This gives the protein CASSPQGVMGEQYF.